One sample yielded the 26 T cell receptor beta chains listed below, sequenced in a study of beta chain features in type 1 diabetes. Expressed TCRB transcripts were sequenced because the isolated RNA had all been reverse transcribed beforehand. Only in-frame clones appear in the TCRdb table, and some are missing; sequencing was by immunoSEQ multiplex PCR. The sample records around 450,000 clones, roughly 11% being singletons. The material sequenced was naive CD4+ T cells from blood. Receptors were obtained from a young woman in good health.

There are a few counts of this clone. V gene TRBV4-1 combines with J gene TRBJ1-2, with D possibly being TRBD1 (6 bases). V lost 2 bases to trimming and J lost 8 bases, with 12 bases between them. Germline V lookup: CDR1 MGHRA, CDR2 YSYEKL. The CDR3 is 13 amino acids. The DNA for the CDR3 is TGCGCCAGCAGCCAACAACTTCAGGGGGGCTACACCTTC. Its translation: CASSQQLQGGYTF.

The genes are TRBV7-2 and TRBJ1-2; perhaps TRBD1 as D (6 bases). The V end lost 3 bases, the J end lost 8 bases, and 10 bases lay between the germline ends. CDR3 length equals 12 residues. Germline V gives CDR1 SGHTA, CDR2 FQGNSA. In DNA form, the CDR3 reads TGTGCCAGCAGCTTCACAGGGCAAGGCTACACCTTC. Translated, it gives CASSFTGQGYTF.

DNA of the CDR3: TGTGCCAGCGCCCGACAAGGCAATCAGCCCCAGCATTTT. As protein: CASARQGNQPQHF. This chain links TRBV7-3 with TRBJ1-5; no clear D. V lost 8 bases and J lost 2, with 10 bases in between. There are 13 residues in the CDR3. The germline V gene encodes CDR1 SGHTA and CDR2 FQGTGA.

This clone has more than one count but fewer than ten. In DNA, the CDR3 is TGTGCCAGCAGCGCCGGGAGGAACACTGAAGCTTTCTTT. Protein sequence: CASSAGRNTEAFF. The V and J genes are TRBV6-1 and TRBJ1-1, with D unclear. Trimming cost V 6 bases and J 1 base, with 9 bases left between them. The germline CDR1 and CDR2 sequences are MNHNS and SASEGT. The CDR3 spans 13 residues.

This clone has only a few counts. This chain uses TRBV28 with TRBJ1-4; no clear D. The CDR3 consists of 13 residues. V shed 6 bases and J shed 4 bases, with 9 bases lying between them. Looked up from germline, CDR1 is MDHEN and CDR2 is SYDVKM. The DNA of the CDR3 is TGTGCCAGCAGGGCAACAGTTAATGAAAAACTGTTTTTT. Its protein is CASRATVNEKLFF.

The chain couples TRBV28 to TRBJ1-1, with 7 bases that match TRBD1. Unmatched junction bases numbered 3, after V lost 8 bases and J lost 9 bases. Germline CDR1 reads MDHEN; CDR2 reads SYDVKM. The CDR3 has 10 amino acids. For the CDR3, the DNA is TGTGCCAGCGGGACAGTACAAGCTTTCTTT. Amino acid sequence: CASGTVQAFF.

This chain joins TRBV9 and TRBJ1-2, with no clear D. The V end was cut by 0 bases, the J end by 3 bases, with 6 bases between. The CDR3 is 13 residues long. Germline V gives CDR1 SGDLS, CDR2 YYNGEE. The CDR3 DNA sequence: TGTGCCAGCAGCGTAGAAATAGACTATGGCTACACCTTC. Protein sequence: CASSVEIDYGYTF.

V usage is TRBV9 and J usage is TRBJ1-5; 7 bases are shared with TRBD1. Germline V gene sequence: CDR1 SGDLS, CDR2 YYNGEE. The CDR3 loop spans 15 amino acids. V trimming: 2 bases; J trimming: 1 base; junction bases outside the gene matches: 3. CDR3 amino acids: CASSVAGQSNQPQHF. CDR3 in DNA: TGTGCCAGCAGCGTGGCGGGACAGAGCAATCAGCCCCAGCATTTT. Supplemented by reference TRBV9 and TRBJ1-5, the full variable domain reads DSGVTQTPKHLITATGQRVTLRCSPRSGDLSVYWYQQSLDQGLQFLIQYYNGEERAKGNILERFSAQQFPDLHSELNLSSLELGDSALYFCASSVAGQSNQPQHFGDGTRLSIL.

The chain has TRBV7-2 and TRBJ2-1, with D tentatively TRBD1 or TRBD2 (5 bases each). V was trimmed by 4 bases and J by 7 bases, leaving 14 bases between them. The germline CDR1 and CDR2 sequences are SGHTA and FQGNSA. The CDR3 runs 14 residues. In nucleotides, the CDR3 is TGTGCCAGCAGCTCCGAGCGTTGGGGGAATGAGCAGTTCTTC. It is translated as CASSSERWGNEQFF.

Points on this clone: A much larger clone is a single base away; this may be a read error. Other DNA sequences within the sample encode an identical CDR3. The chain recombines TRBV30 with TRBJ2-6, with D possibly matching TRBD1 (6 bases). Per the germline V gene, CDR1 is GTSNPN and CDR2 is SVGIG (reference sequence). CDR3 size: 15 residues. Between the trimmed V and J ends, which lost 3 bases and 4 bases, there was a span of 13 bases. The CDR3 here is CAWRNHRAGANVLTF. Written as DNA, the CDR3 is TGTGCCTGGAGGAACCACAGGGCGGGGGCCAACGTCCTGACTTTC.

V and J are TRBV27 and TRBJ2-1, with 12 bases matching TRBD2. Germline V gives CDR1 MNHEY, CDR2 SMNVEV (reference sequence). The CDR3 loop spans 16 amino acids. J lost 6 bases, V lost 5 bases, and 8 bases had no gene match. CDR3: CASSPSGLAGPNEQFF. The CDR3 DNA follows: TGTGCCAGCAGTCCATCTGGACTAGCGGGGCCCAATGAGCAGTTCTTC.

This clone was detected only a few times. The genes are TRBV9 and TRBJ1-2, with unresolved D. The CDR3 has 14 amino acids. Trimming stripped 2 bases from V and 6 bases from J, with 14 bases between. Germline assignment: CDR1 SGDLS and CDR2 YYNGEE. CDR3 sequence: CASSVYVRQDGYTF. DNA of the CDR3: TGTGCCAGCAGCGTTTATGTCAGGCAAGATGGCTACACCTTC.

This clone was seen a handful of times. The chain joins TRBV7-8 to TRBJ2-1; TRBD2 agrees at 8 bases. V was clipped by 6 bases and J by 3 bases; unmatched bases: 7. Germline V CDR1 and CDR2: SGHVS, FQNEAQ. This CDR3 comprises 15 residues. CDR3: CASRSRLAIYNEQFF. DNA for the CDR3: TGTGCCAGCAGATCCCGACTAGCGATCTACAATGAGCAGTTCTTC.

This clone showed up just a few times. V usage is TRBV5-1 and J usage is TRBJ1-6; maybe TRBD1 (5 bases). Trimming removed 7 bases from V and 8 bases from J, with 13 bases in between. The CDR3 extends over 13 amino acids. Germline V lookup: CDR1 SGHRS, CDR2 YFSETQ. The CDR3 nucleotides read TGCGCCAGCTTTTCCGGGACCGATTCACCCCTCCACTTT. Protein product: CASFSGTDSPLHF.

The chain carries TRBV28 and TRBJ2-5; a possible D gene is TRBD2 (6 bases). The germline V gene has CDR1 MDHEN and CDR2 SYDVKM. This CDR3 has 15 amino acids. Trimming left V 5 bases short and J 10 bases short, with 23 bases between. The DNA of the CDR3 is TGTGCCAGCAGTCCCAGCTCGAGTAGCGGAGCAAACCAGTACTTC. It yields the protein CASSPSSSSGANQYF.

This clone has only a few counts. The CDR3, as DNA: TGTGCCAGCAGTCTAGGACTAGCGGGCCCGAGGGAGACCCAGTACTTC. Translating gives CASSLGLAGPRETQYF. The chain employs TRBV7-9 and TRBJ2-5; TRBD2 matches at 11 bases. Germline trimming cut 6 bases from V and 5 bases from J; bases unmatched to any gene: 11. The CDR3 has 16 amino acids. The germline gives CDR1 SEHNR, CDR2 FQNEAQ (reference sequence).

The chain carries TRBV5-1 and TRBJ1-4; maybe TRBD1 (5 bases). V lost 4 bases and J 8 bases, leaving 15 bases between the germline ends. Germline V lookup: CDR1 SGHRS, CDR2 YFSETQ. The CDR3 is 14 residues long. The CDR3 sequence is CASSTRGGGEKLFF. CDR3 nucleotide sequence: TGCGCCAGCAGCACCCGCGGGGGAGGGGAAAAACTGTTTTTT.

The gene calls are TRBV7-6 and TRBJ1-6; D unclear. CDR1 is SGHVS, CDR2 FNYEAQ, per germline. V lost 9 bases and J 7 bases, leaving 13 bases between the germline ends. This CDR3 is built from 13 residues. CDR3 sequence: CARGRGRNSPLHF. The DNA of the CDR3 is TGTGCCAGAGGTCGCGGTCGCAATTCACCCCTCCACTTT.

The chain is built from TRBV7-2 and TRBJ2-1; D remains ambiguous. Germline CDR1 SGHTA, CDR2 FQGNSA. V was trimmed by 4 bases and J by 4 bases, leaving 8 bases between them. CDR3 length equals 13 residues. In nucleotides, the CDR3 is TGTGCCAGCAGCTGGCGGCCTTACAATGAGCAGTTCTTC. Amino acids: CASSWRPYNEQFF. The variable domain in full, completed from reference TRBV7-2 and TRBJ2-1, reads GAGVSQSPSNKVTEKGKDVELRCDPISGHTALYWYRQSLGQGLEFLIYFQGNSAPDKSGLPSDRFSAERTGGSVSTLTIQRTQQEDSAVYLCASSWRPYNEQFFGPGTRLTVL.

This chain links TRBV4-1 with TRBJ1-5; no clear D gene. The CDR3 has 16 residues. The V end lost 1 base, the J end lost 1 base, and 11 bases lay between the germline ends. Germline V gene sequence: CDR1 MGHRA, CDR2 YSYEKL. The chain's CDR3 is CASSQGLLQSNQPQHF. DNA for the CDR3: TGCGCCAGCAGCCAAGGACTGCTCCAGAGCAATCAGCCCCAGCATTTT.

The chain employs TRBV13 and TRBJ1-3, with 8 bases matching TRBD1. CDR1 and CDR2 from the germline V gene are PRHDT and FYEKMQ (reference sequence). Trimming at V came to 5 bases and at J to 4 bases, leaving 10 bases not matched to a gene. The CDR3 extends over 16 amino acids. As DNA, the CDR3 is TGTGCCAGCAGCACCCAGGACAGGGCTTCGGGAAACACCATATATTTT. Its translation is CASSTQDRASGNTIYF.

The chain is built from TRBV7-9 and TRBJ1-1, with D possibly being TRBD1 (6 bases). Germline V CDR1 and CDR2: SEHNR, FQNEAQ (reference sequence). The CDR3 runs to 14 residues. V was shortened by 5 bases and J by 1 base, with 11 bases between the two germline ends. CDR3 nucleotides: TGTGCCAGCAGCGAAAGGACAGAGAACACTGAAGCTTTCTTT. It specifies CASSERTENTEAFF.

V is TRBV28 and J is TRBJ2-7, with 8 nucleotides matching TRBD1. Per germline, CDR1 MDHEN and CDR2 SYDVKM. CDR3 length equals 11 residues. Unmatched junction bases numbered 3, after V lost 10 bases and J lost 4 bases. The CDR3 reads CAIGQGYEQYF. The CDR3, as DNA: TGTGCCATCGGACAGGGTTACGAGCAGTACTTC.

This clone was seen more than once but under ten times. The chain has TRBV11-1 and TRBJ1-1; tentative D call: TRBD1 (5 bases). CDR3 length: 15 amino acids. With 3 bases removed from V and 7 bases from J, the gap between germline ends came to 18 bases. Germline V gives CDR1 SGHAT, CDR2 FQDESV (reference sequence). CDR3: CASSLQGGGFGEAFF. DNA for the CDR3: TGTGCCAGCAGCTTGCAGGGCGGGGGTTTTGGTGAAGCTTTCTTT.

This clone appeared a few times. The V call is TRBV10-3, the J call TRBJ2-7; D call uncertain. CDR3 length: 14 amino acids. Trimming cost V 0 bases and J 2 bases, with 8 bases left between them. Looked up from germline, CDR1 is ENHRY and CDR2 is SYGVKD. DNA of the CDR3: TGTGCCATCAGTGAGTCTGGCGGAACCTACGAGCAGTACTTC. Its translation is CAISESGGTYEQYF.

This clone appeared a few times. V and J are TRBV29-1 and TRBJ2-1, with a tentative D call TRBD1 (5 bases). V was cut by 4 bases and J by 4 bases, with 20 bases left in between. The CDR3 consists of 16 residues. Per germline, CDR1 SQVTM and CDR2 ANQGSEA. CDR3 sequence: CSVVELSRQHYNEQFF. The DNA of the CDR3 is TGCAGCGTTGTGGAGCTCAGTCGACAGCATTACAATGAGCAGTTCTTC.